Listed here is a single T cell receptor (beta chain). The antigen is not known. Libraries were prepared by immunoSEQ multiplex PCR; TCRdb keeps only in-frame clonotypes and omits some of them. The table lists some 65,000 clones, around 95% of them singletons. This specimen belongs to a study of cytomegalovirus exposure and HLA in healthy donors. Overall study findings and caveats: TCR beta chains numbering 150 to 200 were designated cytomegalovirus-associated. A subsequent analysis found that TCR clusters from the first cohort also tended to co-occur in the approximately 130 validation repertoires, with around 94% of cluster scores above 0.

These donors were members of the approximately 110-subject validation cohort, a group separate from the approximately 680-subject first cohort. With 1 base removed from V and 5 bases from J, the gap between germline ends came to 14 bases. This CDR3 has 15 amino acids. The germline CDR1 and CDR2 sequences are SGHAT and FQNNGV. Source material: PBMCs. The genes are TRBV11-2 and TRBJ2-5, with D maybe TRBD1 (6 bases). The origin of this receptor is a man aged 18 to 29 in good health and CMV-seropositive. CDR3 region: CASSLGTVERETQYF. In DNA, the CDR3 is TGTGCCAGCAGCTTAGGGACAGTGGAGCGGGAGACCCAGTACTTC.